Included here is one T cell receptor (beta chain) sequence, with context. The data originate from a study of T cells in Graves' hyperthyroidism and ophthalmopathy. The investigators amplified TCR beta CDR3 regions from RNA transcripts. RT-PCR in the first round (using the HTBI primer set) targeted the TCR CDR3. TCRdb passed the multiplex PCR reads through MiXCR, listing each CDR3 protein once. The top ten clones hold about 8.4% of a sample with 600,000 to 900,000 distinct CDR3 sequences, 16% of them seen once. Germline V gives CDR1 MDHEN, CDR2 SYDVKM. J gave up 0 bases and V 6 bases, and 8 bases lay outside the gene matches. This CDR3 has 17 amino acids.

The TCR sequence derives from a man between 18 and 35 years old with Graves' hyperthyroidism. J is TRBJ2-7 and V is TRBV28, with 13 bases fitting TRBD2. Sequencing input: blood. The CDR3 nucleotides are TGTGCCAGCAGCCCGACTAGCGGGAGGATATTCTCCTACGAGCAGTACTTC. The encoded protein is CASSPTSGRIFSYEQYF.